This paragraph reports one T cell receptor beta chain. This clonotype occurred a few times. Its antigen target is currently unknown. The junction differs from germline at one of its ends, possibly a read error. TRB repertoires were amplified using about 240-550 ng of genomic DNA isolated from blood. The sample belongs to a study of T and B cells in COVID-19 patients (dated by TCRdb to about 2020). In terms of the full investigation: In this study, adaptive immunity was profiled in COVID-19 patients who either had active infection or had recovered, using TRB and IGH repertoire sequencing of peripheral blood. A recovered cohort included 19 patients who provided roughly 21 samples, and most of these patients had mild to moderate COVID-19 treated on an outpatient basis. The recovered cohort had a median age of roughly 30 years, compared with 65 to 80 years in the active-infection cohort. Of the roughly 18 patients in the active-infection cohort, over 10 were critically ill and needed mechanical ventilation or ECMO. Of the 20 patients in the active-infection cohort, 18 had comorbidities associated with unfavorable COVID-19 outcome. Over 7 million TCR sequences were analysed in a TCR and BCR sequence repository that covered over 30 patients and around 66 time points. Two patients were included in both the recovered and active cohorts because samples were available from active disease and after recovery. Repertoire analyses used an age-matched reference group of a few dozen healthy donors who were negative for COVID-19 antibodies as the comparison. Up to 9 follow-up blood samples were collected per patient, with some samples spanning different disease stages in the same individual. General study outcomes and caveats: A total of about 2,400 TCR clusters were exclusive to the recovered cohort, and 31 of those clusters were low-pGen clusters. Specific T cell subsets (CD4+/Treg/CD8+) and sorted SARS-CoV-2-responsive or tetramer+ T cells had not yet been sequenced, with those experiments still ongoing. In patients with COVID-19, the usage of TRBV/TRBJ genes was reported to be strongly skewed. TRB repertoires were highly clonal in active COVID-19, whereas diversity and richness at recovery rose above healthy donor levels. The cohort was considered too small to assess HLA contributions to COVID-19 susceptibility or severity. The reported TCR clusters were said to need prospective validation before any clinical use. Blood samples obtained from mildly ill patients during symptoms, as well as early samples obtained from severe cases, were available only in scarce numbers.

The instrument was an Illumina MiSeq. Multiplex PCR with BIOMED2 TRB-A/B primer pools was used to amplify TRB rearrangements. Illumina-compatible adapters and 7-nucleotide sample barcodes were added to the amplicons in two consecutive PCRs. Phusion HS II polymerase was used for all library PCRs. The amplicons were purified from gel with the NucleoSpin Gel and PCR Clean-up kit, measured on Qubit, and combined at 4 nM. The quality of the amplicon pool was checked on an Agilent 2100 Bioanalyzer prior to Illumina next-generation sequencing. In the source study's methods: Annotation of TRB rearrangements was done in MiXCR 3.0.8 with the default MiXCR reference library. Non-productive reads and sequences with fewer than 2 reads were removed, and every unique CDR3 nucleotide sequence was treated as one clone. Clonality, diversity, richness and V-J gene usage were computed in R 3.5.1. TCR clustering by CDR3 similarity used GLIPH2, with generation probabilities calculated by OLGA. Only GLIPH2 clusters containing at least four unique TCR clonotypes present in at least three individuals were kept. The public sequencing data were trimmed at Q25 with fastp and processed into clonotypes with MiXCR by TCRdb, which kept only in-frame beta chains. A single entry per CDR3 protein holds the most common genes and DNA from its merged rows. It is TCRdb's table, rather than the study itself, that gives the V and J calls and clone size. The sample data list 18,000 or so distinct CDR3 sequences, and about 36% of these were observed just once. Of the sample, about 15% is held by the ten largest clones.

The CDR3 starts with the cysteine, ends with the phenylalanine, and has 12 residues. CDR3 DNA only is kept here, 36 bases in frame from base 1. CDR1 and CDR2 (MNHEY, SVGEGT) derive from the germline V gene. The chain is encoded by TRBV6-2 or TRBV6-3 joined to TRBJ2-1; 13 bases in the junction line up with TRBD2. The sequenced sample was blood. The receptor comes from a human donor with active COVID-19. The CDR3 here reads CASSSTLAGGLF. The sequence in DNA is TGTGCCAGCAGTTCCACACTAGCGGGGGGGCTCTTC.